A single T cell receptor (beta chain) is shown here with its context. V was pared by 4 bases and J by 4 bases, with 2 bases of the junction left unmatched. Germline V lookup: CDR1 LGHDT, CDR2 YNNKEL (reference sequence). This CDR3 spans 14 amino acids. Sequenced by immunoSEQ multiplex PCR; TCRdb stores in-frame clones only, minus some. The sample contains approximately 120,000 clones, roughly nine tenths of which appear only once. This sample is drawn from a study of control samples from healthy donors and cancer patients. The V gene is TRBV3-1 (or the pseudogene TRBV3-2), the J gene TRBJ1-1; 11 positions match TRBD1. Sequencing used blood. This receptor was obtained from a man between 18 and 29 years old in good health. In DNA, the CDR3 is TGTGCCAGCAGCCCTGGGACAGGGGGCACTGAAGCTTTCTTT. Translated: CASSPGTGGTEAFF.